These 17 T cell receptor beta chains were all obtained from the same sample, sequenced in a study of OX40 agonist ivuxolimab in advanced cancers. Libraries were prepared by immunoSEQ multiplex PCR; TCRdb keeps only in-frame clonotypes and omits some of them. This sample has fewer than 200,000 clones, with roughly 92% found just once. The sample consisted of CD4+ or CD8+ T cells sorted from blood, taken in a trial of the OX40 agonist ivuxolimab. The receptors here all came from an adult with an advanced solid tumor such as melanoma, head and neck, liver or kidney cancer.

The V and J genes are TRBV19 and TRBJ1-5; TRBD1 matches at 9 bases. The CDR3 runs 18 residues. V was clipped by 6 bases and J by 2 bases; unmatched bases: 14. Germline-derived CDR1 and CDR2 are LNHDA and SQIVND (reference sequence). CDR3 DNA sequence: TGTGCCAGTAGCACCCGGGACAGGGTGGGAAATGGCAATCAGCCCCAGCATTTT. Translated, it gives CASSTRDRVGNGNQPQHF.

This clone was observed a single time. The chain employs TRBV25-1 and TRBJ1-1, with D perhaps matching TRBD1 (6 bases). CDR1 MGHDK and CDR2 SYGVNS come from the germline V gene. V was trimmed by 0 bases and J by 8 bases, leaving 7 bases between them. The length of the CDR3 is 12 residues. CDR3 sequence reads: CASSEYGGEAFF. As DNA, the CDR3 is TGTGCCAGCAGTGAATACGGGGGCGAAGCTTTCTTT.

The chain joins TRBV27 to TRBJ2-7, with TRBD2 matching over 7 bases. V was clipped by 6 bases and J by 2 bases; unmatched bases: 10. This CDR3 contains 15 residues. Germline CDR1 and CDR2: MNHEY and SMNVEV (reference sequence). The CDR3 DNA is TGTGCCAGCAGCCGAAGCGGACGGGGGGCCTACGAGCAGTACTTC. Translation: CASSRSGRGAYEQYF.

This rearrangement joins TRBV7-8 to TRBJ2-1; tentatively, D is TRBD1 (5 bases). The CDR3 is 16 amino acids. Deletions cut 5 bases from V and 0 bases from J, with 14 bases between. Looked up from germline, CDR1 is SGHVS and CDR2 is FQNEAQ. CDR3 bases: TGTGCCAGCAGCACCACCAGGGCAGCCTCCTACAATGAGCAGTTCTTC. Its protein is CASSTTRAASYNEQFF.

This chain joins TRBV28 and TRBJ2-4, with 8 nucleotides matching TRBD2. Germline assignment: CDR1 MDHEN and CDR2 SYDVKM. The CDR3 is 17 amino acids. Trimming at V came to 1 base and at J to 1 base, leaving 6 bases not matched to a gene. CDR3 bases: TGTGCCAGCAGTTTATACGGACTAGCTGGGGCCAAAAACATTCAGTACTTC. Its translation is CASSLYGLAGAKNIQYF.

This sequence joins TRBV28 and TRBJ1-4; no clear D gene. Germline V gene lookup returns CDR1 MDHEN and CDR2 SYDVKM. The CDR3 is made up of 13 amino acids. With 7 bases removed from V and 5 bases from J, the gap between germline ends came to 11 bases. The DNA for the CDR3 is TGTGCCAGCACCTCCCCTGCAAATGAAAAACTGTTTTTT. Its protein is CASTSPANEKLFF.

With respect to this clone: The junction differs from germline at one of its ends, possibly a read error. The chain has TRBV28 and TRBJ2-1; 9 nucleotides align to TRBD2. This CDR3 is 17 amino acids long. From germline, CDR1 is MDHEN and CDR2 SYDVKM. For the CDR3, the DNA is TGTGCCAGCAGTAGGCGCCGCGGGAGGGGGTCCTCCAATGAGCAGTTCTTC. This gives the protein CASSRRRGRGSSNEQFF.

The chain links TRBV27 to TRBJ2-3, with 7 bases identical to TRBD2. Germline V gene lookup returns CDR1 MNHEY and CDR2 SMNVEV (reference sequence). There are 15 residues in the CDR3. V gave up 6 bases and J gave up 4 bases; unmatched junction bases: 10. The CDR3 protein is CASRGTREPADTQYF. CDR3 DNA sequence: TGTGCCAGCAGAGGGACGCGGGAGCCCGCAGATACGCAGTATTTT.

V gene TRBV9 combines with J gene TRBJ1-2, with TRBD1 identical over 7 bases. The V and J ends lost 3 bases and 4 bases, in that order; junction bases with no gene match: 6. The CDR3 contains 14 residues. Germline V CDR1 and CDR2: SGDLS, YYNGEE. CDR3: CASSATGNVYGYTF. DNA of the CDR3: TGTGCCAGCAGCGCGACAGGGAACGTCTATGGCTACACCTTC.

Only one count was recorded for this clone. The CDR3 region has the DNA TGTGCCAGCAGTTTATCGTTTAGGAGGGTTAAAGAGACCCAGTACTTC. Translating gives CASSLSFRRVKETQYF. The V gene is TRBV27, the J gene TRBJ2-5; tentative D call: TRBD2 (6 bases). This CDR3 is 16 amino acids long. V shed 0 bases and J shed 3 bases, with 14 bases lying between them. Germline V CDR1 and CDR2: MNHEY, SMNVEV (reference sequence).

This chain's CDR3 is CASSPLRQGSSAWGYTF. In DNA form, the CDR3 reads TGCGCCAGCAGCCCCCTTCGACAGGGCTCCTCGGCGTGGGGCTACACCTTC. The rearrangement joins TRBV5-1 to TRBJ1-2, with TRBD1 identical over 7 bases. The junction had 20 bases not matched to a gene; V was cut back by 4 bases and J by 8 bases. This CDR3 has 17 residues. CDR1 is SGHRS and CDR2 is YFSETQ in the germline V gene.

V is TRBV4-3 and J is TRBJ2-7; TRBD1 is a possible D gene (6 bases). Germline V CDR1 and CDR2: LGHNA, YSLEER. V was pared by 1 base and J by 5 bases, with 18 bases between. The CDR3 has 16 residues. CDR3 nucleotide sequence: TGCGCCAGCAGCCAAGCCGCGGCAGGGGTATTGGACGAGCAGTACTTC. Its translation: CASSQAAAGVLDEQYF.

The chain couples TRBV2 to TRBJ2-2, with unresolved D. With 2 bases removed from V and 6 bases from J, the gap between germline ends came to 19 bases. CDR1 SNHLY and CDR2 FYNNEI come from the germline V gene. The CDR3 loop spans 17 amino acids. CDR3 residues: CASSERLYGVPPGELFF. DNA for the CDR3: TGTGCCAGCAGTGAACGATTGTATGGGGTTCCGCCCGGGGAGCTGTTTTTT.

V is TRBV5-5 and J is TRBJ2-6; D uncertain. Trimming shortened V by 1 base and J by 0 bases, and 5 bases separated the two germline ends. CDR1 and CDR2 from the germline V gene are SGHKS and YYEKEE (reference sequence). The CDR3 extends over 15 amino acids. The CDR3 DNA follows: TGTGCCAGCAGCTTGATCTCCTCTGGGGCCAACGTCCTGACTTTC. Translation: CASSLISSGANVLTF. The full variable domain, rest sourced from reference TRBV5-5 and TRBJ2-6, is DAGVTQSPTHLIKTRGQQVTLRCSPISGHKSVSWYQQVLGQGPQFIFQYYEKEERGRGNFPDRFSARQFPNYSSELNVNALLLGDSALYLCASSLISSGANVLTFGAGSRLTVL.

The chain is built from TRBV5-1 and TRBJ2-5; possibly TRBD1 for D (5 bases). With 1 base removed from V and 4 bases from J, the gap between germline ends came to 14 bases. Germline V gene data show CDR1 as SGHRS and CDR2 as YFSETQ. The CDR3 spans 15 residues. The CDR3 sequence: CASSLPQGSRETQYF. The CDR3 coding sequence is TGCGCCAGCAGCTTGCCCCAGGGTTCCCGAGAGACCCAGTACTTC.

This clone was detected only once. The J gene is TRBJ1-6, the V gene TRBV12-5; D is unclear. Germline lookup yields CDR1 LGHNT and CDR2 FRNRAP. The V end was cut by 7 bases, the J end by 8 bases, with 18 bases between. The length of the CDR3 is 15 residues. The CDR3, as DNA: TGTGCTAGTGCCCCCCGAGACCTCGATGATTCACCCCTCCACTTT. This encodes CASAPRDLDDSPLHF.

CDR3 in amino acids: CASSPGTVRDTQYF. For the CDR3, the DNA is TGCGCCAGCAGCCCCGGAACCGTACGGGATACGCAGTATTTT. The V and J genes are TRBV5-1 and TRBJ2-3; D gene unclear. The CDR3 is 14 residues long. Germline V gene data show CDR1 as SGHRS and CDR2 as YFSETQ. Trimming took 4 bases from V and 6 from J, leaving 15 bases between them.